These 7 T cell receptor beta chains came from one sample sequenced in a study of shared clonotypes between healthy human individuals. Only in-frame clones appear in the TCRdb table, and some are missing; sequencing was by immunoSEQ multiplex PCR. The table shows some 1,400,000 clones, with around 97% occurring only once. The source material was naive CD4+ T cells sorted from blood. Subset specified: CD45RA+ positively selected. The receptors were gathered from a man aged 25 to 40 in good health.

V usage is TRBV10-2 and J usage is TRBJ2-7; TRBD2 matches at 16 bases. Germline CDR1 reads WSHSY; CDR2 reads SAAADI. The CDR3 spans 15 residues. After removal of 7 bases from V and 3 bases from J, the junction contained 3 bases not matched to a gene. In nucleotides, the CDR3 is TGCGCCAGCATAGGGACTAGCGGGAGGGGCTACGAGCAGTACTTC. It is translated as CASIGTSGRGYEQYF.

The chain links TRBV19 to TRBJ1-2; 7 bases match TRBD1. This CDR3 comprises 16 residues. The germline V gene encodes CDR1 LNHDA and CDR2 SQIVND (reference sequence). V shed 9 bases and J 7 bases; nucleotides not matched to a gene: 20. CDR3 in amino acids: CASSPGQPLGASGYTF. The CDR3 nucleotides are TGTGCCAGCTCACCGGGACAGCCTCTCGGGGCGTCTGGCTACACCTTC.

The CDR3 sequence: CASSPQWRGRQYNEQFF. CDR3 DNA sequence: TGTGCCAGCAGCCCTCAATGGCGCGGGAGGCAATACAATGAGCAGTTCTTC. The rearrangement links TRBV7-2 to TRBJ2-1; 8 bases line up with TRBD2. Germline CDR1 and CDR2: SGHTA and FQGNSA. Losses at the gene ends were 5 bases for V and 4 bases for J; bases not matched to a gene: 13. This CDR3 has 17 residues. Combining the CDR3 with reference TRBV7-2 and TRBJ2-1 gives the whole variable domain GAGVSQSPSNKVTEKGKDVELRCDPISGHTALYWYRQSLGQGLEFLIYFQGNSAPDKSGLPSDRFSAERTGGSVSTLTIQRTQQEDSAVYLCASSPQWRGRQYNEQFFGPGTRLTVL.

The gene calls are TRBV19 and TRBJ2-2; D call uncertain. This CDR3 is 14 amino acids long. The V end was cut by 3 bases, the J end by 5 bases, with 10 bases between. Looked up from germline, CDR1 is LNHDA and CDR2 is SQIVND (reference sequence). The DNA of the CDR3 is TGTGCCAGTAGTATGAATCCACGTACCGGGGAGCTGTTTTTT. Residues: CASSMNPRTGELFF.

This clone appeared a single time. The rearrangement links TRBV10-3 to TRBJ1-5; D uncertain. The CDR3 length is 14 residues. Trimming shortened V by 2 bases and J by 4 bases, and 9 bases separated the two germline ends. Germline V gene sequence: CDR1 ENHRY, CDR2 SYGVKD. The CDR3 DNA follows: TGTGCCATCAGTGAGCGGGGTTTGAATCAGCCCCAGCATTTT. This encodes CAISERGLNQPQHF.

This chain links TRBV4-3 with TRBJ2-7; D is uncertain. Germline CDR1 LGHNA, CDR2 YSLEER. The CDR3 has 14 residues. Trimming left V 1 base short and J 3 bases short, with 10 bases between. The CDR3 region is CASSQGVSFYEQYF. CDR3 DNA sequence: TGCGCCAGCAGCCAAGGCGTCAGTTTCTACGAGCAGTACTTC.

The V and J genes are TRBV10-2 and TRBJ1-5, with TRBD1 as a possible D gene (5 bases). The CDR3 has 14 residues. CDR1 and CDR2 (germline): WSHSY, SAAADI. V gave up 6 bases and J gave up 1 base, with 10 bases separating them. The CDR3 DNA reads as TGCGCCAGCAGACGGGACCTAAGCAATCAGCCCCAGCATTTT. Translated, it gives CASRRDLSNQPQHF.